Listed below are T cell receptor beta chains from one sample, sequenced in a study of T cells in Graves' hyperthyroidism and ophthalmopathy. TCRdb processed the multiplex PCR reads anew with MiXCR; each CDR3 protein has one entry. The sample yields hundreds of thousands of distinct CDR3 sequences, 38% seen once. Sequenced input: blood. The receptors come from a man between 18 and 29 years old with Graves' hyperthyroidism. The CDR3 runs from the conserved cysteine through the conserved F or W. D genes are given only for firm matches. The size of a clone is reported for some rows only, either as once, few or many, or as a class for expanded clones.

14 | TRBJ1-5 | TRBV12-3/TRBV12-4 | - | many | TGTGCCAGCAGTTTGGGAGCGCGCAATCAGCCCCAGCATTTT | CASSLGARNQPQHF
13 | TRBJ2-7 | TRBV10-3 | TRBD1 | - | TGTGCCACCTTAGGGACAGGGGGCTACGAGCAGTACTTC | CATLGTGGYEQYF
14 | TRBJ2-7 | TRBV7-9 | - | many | TGTGCCAGCAGCTCCGCGGACAGTCCCTACGAGCAGTACTTC | CASSSADSPYEQYF
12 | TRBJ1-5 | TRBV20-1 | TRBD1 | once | TGCAGTGCGAGGGGACAGACTCAGCCCCAGCATTTT | CSARGQTQPQHF
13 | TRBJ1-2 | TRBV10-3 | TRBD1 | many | TGTGCCTCCGGACAGGGTGTTGCCTGGGGCTACACCTTC | CASGQGVAWGYTF
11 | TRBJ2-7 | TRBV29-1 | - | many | TGCAGCGTTGCAAGGGCGTACGAGCAGTACTTC | CSVARAYEQYF
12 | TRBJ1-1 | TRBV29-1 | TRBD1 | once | TGCAGCGACCAGGGGGCTGAAACTGAAGCTTTCTTT | CSDQGAETEAFF
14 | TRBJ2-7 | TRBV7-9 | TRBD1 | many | TGTGCCAGCAGCTGGACAGGGGCTGGGAACGAGCAGTACTTC | CASSWTGAGNEQYF
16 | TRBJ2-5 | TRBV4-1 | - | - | TGCGCCAGCAGCCTATTGGAGGGATGGGTCCAAGAGACCCAGTACTTC | CASSLLEGWVQETQYF
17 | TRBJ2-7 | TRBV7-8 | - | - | TGTGCCAGCAGTCCTCACTCCCGACTCGGGCCCGCCTACGAGCAGTACTTC | CASSPHSRLGPAYEQYF